A selection of T cell receptor beta chains follows, all from one sample in a study of T cell responses to AZD1222 COVID-19 vaccine. Sequencing was performed with immunoSEQ multiplex PCR; in TCRdb, only in-frame clones are kept and a portion is missing. The sample has about 200,000 clones, approximately 93% seen once; the top ten hold under 4%. Sample: peripheral blood, taken 28 days after the second AZD1222 dose. These receptors were collected from an adult who received the AZD1222 COVID-19 vaccine. CDR3s include the opening cysteine and the closing phenylalanine or tryptophan. D genes are given only for firm matches. Size is omitted from some rows. Given values are once, few, many or a class for expanded clones.

clone_size: -; v_call: TRBV28; d_call: -; j_call: TRBJ1-2; cdr3_aa: CASSLETLRRKTGEKDGYTF; cdr3_nt: TGTGCCAGCAGTTTGGAGACTCTTCGACGTAAGACTGGGGAGAAGGATGGCTACACCTTC
clone_size: once; v_call: TRBV27; d_call: -; j_call: TRBJ2-4; cdr3_aa: CASRMGAGNIQYF; cdr3_nt: TGTGCCAGCAGGATGGGGGCCGGAAACATTCAGTACTTC
clone_size: -; v_call: TRBV28; d_call: -; j_call: TRBJ1-1; cdr3_aa: CASSWGGGTEAFF; cdr3_nt: TGTGCCAGCAGTTGGGGCGGTGGCACTGAAGCTTTCTTT
clone_size: -; v_call: TRBV30; d_call: -; j_call: TRBJ1-2; cdr3_aa: CAWNEGTESIYGYTF; cdr3_nt: TGTGCCTGGAACGAGGGGACCGAAAGCATCTATGGCTACACCTTC
clone_size: -; v_call: TRBV6-2/TRBV6-3; d_call: -; j_call: TRBJ1-2; cdr3_aa: CASSLVGGNYGYTF; cdr3_nt: TGTGCCAGCAGCCTTGTAGGGGGGAACTATGGCTACACCTTC
clone_size: -; v_call: TRBV14; d_call: TRBD2; j_call: TRBJ2-7; cdr3_aa: CASRRTSGSSYEQYF; cdr3_nt: TGTGCCAGCAGGCGGACTAGCGGATCCTCCTACGAGCAGTACTTC
clone_size: -; v_call: TRBV6-5; d_call: -; j_call: TRBJ1-2; cdr3_aa: CASSYSFGPGGYTF; cdr3_nt: TGTGCCAGCAGCTACTCGTTCGGACCGGGTGGCTACACCTTC
clone_size: -; v_call: TRBV4-1; d_call: -; j_call: TRBJ1-5; cdr3_aa: CASSQGIQPQHF; cdr3_nt: TGCGCCAGCAGCCAAGGAATTCAGCCCCAGCATTTT
clone_size: -; v_call: TRBV5-6; d_call: TRBD1; j_call: TRBJ1-5; cdr3_aa: CASNLQGAPFMSNQPQHF; cdr3_nt: TGTGCCAGCAACCTACAGGGGGCACCCTTTATGAGCAATCAGCCCCAGCATTTT
clone_size: -; v_call: TRBV2; d_call: -; j_call: TRBJ1-2; cdr3_aa: CASTEGGTKYGYTF; cdr3_nt: TGTGCCAGCACCGAGGGGGGGACAAAGTATGGCTACACCTTC
clone_size: -; v_call: TRBV5-6; d_call: -; j_call: TRBJ2-7; cdr3_aa: CASSSAGGRARYEQYF; cdr3_nt: TGTGCCAGCAGCTCTGCCGGTGGAAGGGCTCGATACGAGCAGTACTTC
clone_size: -; v_call: TRBV6-5; d_call: -; j_call: TRBJ1-1; cdr3_aa: CASRIFTRFGTEAFF; cdr3_nt: TGTGCCAGCAGAATCTTCACGCGGTTCGGGACTGAAGCTTTCTTT
clone_size: -; v_call: TRBV5-1; d_call: TRBD1; j_call: TRBJ1-2; cdr3_aa: CASSLAPGQGYGYTF; cdr3_nt: TGCGCCAGCAGCTTGGCTCCGGGACAGGGCTATGGCTACACCTTC
clone_size: -; v_call: TRBV7-9; d_call: -; j_call: TRBJ1-3; cdr3_aa: CASSLSSGNTIYF; cdr3_nt: TGTGCCAGCAGCTTAAGTTCTGGAAACACCATATATTTT
clone_size: -; v_call: TRBV7-9; d_call: TRBD1; j_call: TRBJ2-7; cdr3_aa: CASSLLGQGHEQYF; cdr3_nt: TGTGCCAGCAGCTTATTGGGACAGGGTCACGAGCAGTACTTC
clone_size: few; v_call: TRBV7-8; d_call: -; j_call: TRBJ1-1; cdr3_aa: CASSLGMNTEAFF; cdr3_nt: TGTGCCAGCAGCTTAGGGATGAACACTGAAGCTTTCTTT
clone_size: once; v_call: TRBV7-9; d_call: TRBD2; j_call: TRBJ2-1; cdr3_aa: CASSLAPGLAGDIYNEQFF; cdr3_nt: TGTGCCAGCAGCTTAGCCCCCGGACTAGCGGGAGATATCTACAATGAGCAGTTCTTC
clone_size: -; v_call: TRBV28; d_call: TRBD1; j_call: TRBJ2-1; cdr3_aa: CASSTTGVSYNEQFF; cdr3_nt: TGTGCCAGCAGTACCACAGGGGTCTCCTACAATGAGCAGTTCTTC
clone_size: -; v_call: TRBV27; d_call: -; j_call: TRBJ1-4; cdr3_aa: CASSPAGAVEKLFF; cdr3_nt: TGTGCCAGCAGTCCCGCTGGGGCGGTTGAAAAACTGTTTTTT
clone_size: -; v_call: TRBV10-1; d_call: -; j_call: TRBJ1-6; cdr3_aa: CASNDRRNSPLHF; cdr3_nt: TGCGCCAGCAACGACCGAAGGAATTCACCCCTCCACTTT
clone_size: once; v_call: TRBV2; d_call: TRBD2; j_call: TRBJ2-5; cdr3_aa: CASSRGLAGETQYF; cdr3_nt: TGTGCCAGCAGTCGCGGACTAGCTGGGGAGACCCAGTACTTC
clone_size: -; v_call: TRBV11-2; d_call: TRBD2; j_call: TRBJ2-1; cdr3_aa: CASSSPGTSGYNEQFF; cdr3_nt: TGTGCCAGCAGCTCTCCCGGGACTAGCGGATACAATGAGCAGTTCTTC
clone_size: -; v_call: TRBV28; d_call: -; j_call: TRBJ1-6; cdr3_aa: CASSLSYNSPLHF; cdr3_nt: TGTGCCAGCAGTTTGTCCTATAATTCACCCCTCCACTTT
clone_size: few; v_call: TRBV7-9; d_call: -; j_call: TRBJ1-2; cdr3_aa: CASSFYYGYTF; cdr3_nt: TGTGCCAGCAGCTTTTACTATGGCTACACCTTC
clone_size: -; v_call: TRBV2; d_call: TRBD1; j_call: TRBJ1-2; cdr3_aa: CASSVTKGAPGYGYTF; cdr3_nt: TGTGCCAGCAGCGTCACGAAGGGGGCGCCGGGCTATGGCTACACCTTC
clone_size: -; v_call: TRBV19; d_call: -; j_call: TRBJ1-1; cdr3_aa: CASSVRGWNTEAFF; cdr3_nt: TGTGCCAGTAGTGTCAGAGGCTGGAACACTGAAGCTTTCTTT
clone_size: -; v_call: TRBV19; d_call: TRBD1; j_call: TRBJ1-5; cdr3_aa: CASHVQGASNQPQHF; cdr3_nt: TGTGCCAGTCACGTTCAGGGGGCGAGCAATCAGCCCCAGCATTTT
clone_size: -; v_call: TRBV7-2; d_call: -; j_call: TRBJ1-6; cdr3_aa: CASSSVAGGSPLHF; cdr3_nt: TGTGCCAGCAGCTCTGTGGCAGGAGGTTCACCCCTCCACTTT
clone_size: -; v_call: TRBV9; d_call: -; j_call: TRBJ1-2; cdr3_aa: CASSVGGTYGYTF; cdr3_nt: TGTGCCAGCAGCGTCGGGGGTACCTATGGCTACACCTTC
clone_size: -; v_call: TRBV5-8; d_call: -; j_call: TRBJ1-1; cdr3_aa: CASSLSDLDYMNTEAFF; cdr3_nt: TGTGCCAGCAGCTTGTCAGACTTGGACTACATGAACACTGAAGCTTTCTTT
clone_size: -; v_call: TRBV24-1; d_call: -; j_call: TRBJ2-1; cdr3_aa: CATEGGGISYNEQFF; cdr3_nt: TGTGCCACCGAGGGTGGAGGGATCTCCTACAATGAGCAGTTCTTC
clone_size: -; v_call: TRBV4-1; d_call: -; j_call: TRBJ1-1; cdr3_aa: CASSYGTGMNTEAFF; cdr3_nt: TGCGCCAGCAGCTATGGGACGGGCATGAACACTGAAGCTTTCTTT
clone_size: -; v_call: TRBV6-6; d_call: -; j_call: TRBJ1-3; cdr3_aa: CASSYTREGGTIYF; cdr3_nt: TGTGCCAGCAGTTACACGAGGGAAGGTGGCACCATATATTTT
clone_size: -; v_call: TRBV28; d_call: -; j_call: TRBJ2-3; cdr3_aa: CASSPVVADTQYF; cdr3_nt: TGTGCCAGCAGCCCGGTGGTGGCAGATACGCAGTATTTT
clone_size: -; v_call: TRBV11-2; d_call: -; j_call: TRBJ1-4; cdr3_aa: CASSPRGANEKLFF; cdr3_nt: TGTGCCAGCAGCCCAAGGGGTGCTAATGAAAAACTGTTTTTT
clone_size: once; v_call: TRBV5-1; d_call: -; j_call: TRBJ1-1; cdr3_aa: CASSLEGSPNTEAFF; cdr3_nt: TGCGCCAGCAGCTTGGAGGGCAGCCCGAACACTGAAGCTTTCTTT
clone_size: -; v_call: TRBV29-1; d_call: -; j_call: TRBJ2-5; cdr3_aa: CSVEHSQETQYF; cdr3_nt: TGCAGCGTTGAGCACAGCCAAGAGACCCAGTACTTC
clone_size: -; v_call: TRBV5-5; d_call: -; j_call: TRBJ1-5; cdr3_aa: CASSLVGQPQHF; cdr3_nt: TGTGCCAGCAGCTTGGTGGGTCAGCCCCAGCATTTT
clone_size: -; v_call: TRBV24-1; d_call: -; j_call: TRBJ1-5; cdr3_aa: CATSDPHSNQPQHF; cdr3_nt: TGTGCCACCAGTGACCCCCATAGCAATCAGCCCCAGCATTTT
clone_size: few; v_call: TRBV7-9; d_call: -; j_call: TRBJ2-1; cdr3_aa: CASSSLKSSYNEQFF; cdr3_nt: TGTGCCAGCAGCTCACTAAAGAGCTCCTACAATGAGCAGTTCTTC
clone_size: -; v_call: TRBV4-3; d_call: -; j_call: TRBJ2-7; cdr3_aa: CASSQVWGEGYEQYF; cdr3_nt: TGCGCCAGCAGCCAAGTGTGGGGGGAAGGCTACGAGCAGTACTTC
clone_size: -; v_call: TRBV7-3; d_call: TRBD1; j_call: TRBJ2-3; cdr3_aa: CASSSGTGRFGTQYF; cdr3_nt: TGTGCCAGCAGCTCCGGGACAGGGAGATTTGGTACGCAGTATTTT
clone_size: -; v_call: TRBV28; d_call: -; j_call: TRBJ1-2; cdr3_aa: CASSLIGVDWAYGYTF; cdr3_nt: TGTGCCAGCAGTTTAATCGGTGTGGACTGGGCCTATGGCTACACCTTC
clone_size: -; v_call: TRBV12-3/TRBV12-4; d_call: -; j_call: TRBJ2-7; cdr3_aa: CASSLGRDYEQYF; cdr3_nt: TGTGCCAGCAGTTTGGGGCGGGACTACGAGCAGTACTTC
clone_size: -; v_call: TRBV24-1; d_call: -; j_call: TRBJ1-5; cdr3_aa: CATSDSGYQPQHF; cdr3_nt: TGTGCCACCAGTGATTCAGGGTATCAGCCCCAGCATTTT
clone_size: -; v_call: TRBV5-4; d_call: TRBD1; j_call: TRBJ2-2; cdr3_aa: CASSSRQGAGESTGELFF; cdr3_nt: TGTGCCAGCAGCTCTCGACAGGGGGCAGGGGAAAGCACCGGGGAGCTGTTTTTT
clone_size: -; v_call: TRBV6-5; d_call: -; j_call: TRBJ2-3; cdr3_aa: CASKGTDTQYF; cdr3_nt: TGTGCCAGCAAGGGGACAGATACGCAGTATTTT
clone_size: -; v_call: TRBV27; d_call: -; j_call: TRBJ1-6; cdr3_aa: CASSLVLNSPLHF; cdr3_nt: TGTGCCAGCAGTTTGGTTCTTAATTCACCCCTCCACTTT
clone_size: -; v_call: TRBV28; d_call: TRBD1; j_call: TRBJ1-5; cdr3_aa: CASTPGQGVFHQPQHF; cdr3_nt: TGTGCCAGCACTCCGGGACAGGGTGTTTTTCATCAGCCCCAGCATTTT
clone_size: -; v_call: TRBV7-9; d_call: -; j_call: TRBJ2-5; cdr3_aa: CASSLGGGSETQYF; cdr3_nt: TGTGCCAGCAGCTTAGGAGGGGGGTCAGAGACCCAGTACTTC
clone_size: -; v_call: TRBV3-1/TRBV3-2; d_call: -; j_call: TRBJ1-6; cdr3_aa: CASSQVGDSPLHF; cdr3_nt: TGTGCCAGCAGCCAAGTGGGTGATTCACCCCTCCACTTT
clone_size: -; v_call: TRBV28; d_call: TRBD2; j_call: TRBJ2-3; cdr3_aa: CASSFWPDSSGRTDTQYF; cdr3_nt: TGTGCCAGCAGTTTTTGGCCCGATTCTAGCGGGAGAACAGATACGCAGTATTTT